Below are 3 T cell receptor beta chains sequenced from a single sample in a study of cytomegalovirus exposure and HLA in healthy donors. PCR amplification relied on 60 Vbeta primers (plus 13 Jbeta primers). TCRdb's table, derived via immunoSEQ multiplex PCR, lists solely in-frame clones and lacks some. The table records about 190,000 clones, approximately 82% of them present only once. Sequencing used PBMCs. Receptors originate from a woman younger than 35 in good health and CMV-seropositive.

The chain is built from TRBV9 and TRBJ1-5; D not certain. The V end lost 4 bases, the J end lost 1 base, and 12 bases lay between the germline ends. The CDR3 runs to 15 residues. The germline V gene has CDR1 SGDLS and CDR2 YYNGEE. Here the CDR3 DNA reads TGTGCCAGCAGCCGGGGAGGAGGGAGCAATCAGCCCCAGCATTTT. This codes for CASSRGGGSNQPQHF.

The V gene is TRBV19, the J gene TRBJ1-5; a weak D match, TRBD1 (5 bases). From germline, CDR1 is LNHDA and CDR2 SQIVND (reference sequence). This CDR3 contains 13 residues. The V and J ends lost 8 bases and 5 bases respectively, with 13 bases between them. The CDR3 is CASEIGRDQPQHF. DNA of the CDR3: TGTGCCAGTGAGATTGGCAGGGATCAGCCCCAGCATTTT.

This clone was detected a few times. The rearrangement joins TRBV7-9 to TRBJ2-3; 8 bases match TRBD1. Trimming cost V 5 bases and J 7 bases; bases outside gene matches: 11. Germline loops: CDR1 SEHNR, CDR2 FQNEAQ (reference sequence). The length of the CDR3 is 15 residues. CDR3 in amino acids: CASSPGTGKAYTQYF. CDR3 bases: TGTGCCAGCAGCCCGGGGACAGGAAAGGCATATACGCAGTATTTT.